This T cell receptor (beta chain) was obtained from a study of response to subunit inactivated influenza vaccine. Turning to this clonotype: Its antigen is unidentified.

TCRdb re-called the RT-PCR reads through MiXCR, storing one row per CDR3 protein. In the table there are roughly 500,000 distinct CDR3 sequences, less than 30% of which are singletons. Study observations and caveats: The authors offered the suggestion that each seasonal influenza vaccination recruits few new T cells.

Germline V CDR1 and CDR2: MNHEY, SVGAGI. The CDR3 covers 17 residues. V dropped 4 bases and J dropped 6; count of bases not matched to a gene: 13. The clonotype was recovered from a man over 45 who received an inactivated influenza vaccine. The V gene is TRBV6-5, the J gene TRBJ2-1; TRBD2 matches 9 bases. Sequences were derived from CD4+ T cells sorted from PBMCs, sampled 5 to 6 days after vaccination. The CDR3 DNA sequence: TGTGCCAGCAGTTCCCGTCGGGGTCTGCGGGAGGGCAATGAGCAGTTCTTC. Translating it yields CASSSRRGLREGNEQFF.